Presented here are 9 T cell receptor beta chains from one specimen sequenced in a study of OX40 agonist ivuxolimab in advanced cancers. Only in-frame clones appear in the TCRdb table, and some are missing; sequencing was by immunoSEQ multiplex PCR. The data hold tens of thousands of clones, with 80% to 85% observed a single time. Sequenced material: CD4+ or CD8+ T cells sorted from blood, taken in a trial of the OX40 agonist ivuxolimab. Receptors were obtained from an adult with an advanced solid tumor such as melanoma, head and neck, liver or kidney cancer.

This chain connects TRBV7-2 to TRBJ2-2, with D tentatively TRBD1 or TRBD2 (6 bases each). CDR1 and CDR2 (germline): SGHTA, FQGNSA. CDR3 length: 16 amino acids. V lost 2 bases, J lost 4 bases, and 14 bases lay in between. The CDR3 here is CASSLQGRGGTGELFF. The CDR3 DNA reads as TGTGCCAGCAGCTTACAGGGCAGGGGAGGCACCGGGGAGCTGTTTTTT.

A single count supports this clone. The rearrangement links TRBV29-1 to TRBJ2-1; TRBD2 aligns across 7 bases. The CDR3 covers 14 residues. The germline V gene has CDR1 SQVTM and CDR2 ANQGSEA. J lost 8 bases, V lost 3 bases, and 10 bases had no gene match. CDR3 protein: CSVELTGGTDEQFF. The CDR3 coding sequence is TGCAGCGTTGAGTTAACGGGAGGAACAGATGAGCAGTTCTTC.

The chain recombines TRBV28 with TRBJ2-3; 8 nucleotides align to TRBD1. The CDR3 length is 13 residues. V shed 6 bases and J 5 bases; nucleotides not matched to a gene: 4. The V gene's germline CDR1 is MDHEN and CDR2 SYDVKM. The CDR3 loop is CASRPGGEDTQYF. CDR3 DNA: TGTGCCAGCAGACCAGGGGGCGAAGATACGCAGTATTTT.

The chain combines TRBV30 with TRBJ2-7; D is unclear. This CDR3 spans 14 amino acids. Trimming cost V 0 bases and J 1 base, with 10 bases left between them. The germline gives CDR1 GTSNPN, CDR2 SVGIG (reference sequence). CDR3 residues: CAWSVSAGSYEQYF. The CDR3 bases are TGTGCCTGGAGTGTATCGGCTGGTTCCTACGAGCAGTACTTC. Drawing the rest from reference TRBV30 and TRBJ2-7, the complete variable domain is SQTIHQWPATLVQPVGSPLSLECTVEGTSNPNLYWYRQAAGRGLQLLFYSVGIGQISSEVPQNLSASRPQDRQFILSSKKLLLSDSGFYLCAWSVSAGSYEQYFGPGTRLTVT.

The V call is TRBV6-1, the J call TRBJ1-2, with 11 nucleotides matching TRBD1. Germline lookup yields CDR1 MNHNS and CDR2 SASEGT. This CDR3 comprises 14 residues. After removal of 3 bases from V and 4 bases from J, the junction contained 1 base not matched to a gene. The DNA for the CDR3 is TGTGCCAGCAGTGAGGACAGGGGGCCCTATGGCTACACCTTC. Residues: CASSEDRGPYGYTF.

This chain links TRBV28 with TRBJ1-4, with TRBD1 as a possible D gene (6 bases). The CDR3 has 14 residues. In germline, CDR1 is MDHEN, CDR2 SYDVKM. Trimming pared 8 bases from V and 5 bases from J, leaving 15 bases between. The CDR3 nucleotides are TGTGCCAGCGCGATTCAGGGGCAGAATGAAAAACTGTTTTTT. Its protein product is CASAIQGQNEKLFF.

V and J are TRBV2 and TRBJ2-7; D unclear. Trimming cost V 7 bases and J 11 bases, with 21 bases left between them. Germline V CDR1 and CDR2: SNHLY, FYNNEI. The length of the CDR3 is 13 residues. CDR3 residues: CASKLRILREKYF. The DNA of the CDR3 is TGTGCCAGCAAACTCAGAATACTACGAGAGAAGTACTTC.

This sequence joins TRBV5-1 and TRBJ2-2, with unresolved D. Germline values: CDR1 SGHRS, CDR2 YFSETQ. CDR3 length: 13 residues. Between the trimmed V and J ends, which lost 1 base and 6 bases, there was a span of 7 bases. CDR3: CASSLLVPGELFF. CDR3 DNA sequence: TGCGCCAGCAGCTTGTTAGTCCCCGGGGAGCTGTTTTTT.

The CDR3 DNA reads TGTGCCAGCAGTTCCCCGGCGGCATCGAGCACAGATACGCAGTATTTT. Translated, it gives CASSSPAASSTDTQYF. The chain has TRBV28 and TRBJ2-3; D unclear. The germline V gene has CDR1 MDHEN and CDR2 SYDVKM. V lost 4 bases, J lost 0 bases, and 14 bases lay in between. The CDR3 covers 16 residues.